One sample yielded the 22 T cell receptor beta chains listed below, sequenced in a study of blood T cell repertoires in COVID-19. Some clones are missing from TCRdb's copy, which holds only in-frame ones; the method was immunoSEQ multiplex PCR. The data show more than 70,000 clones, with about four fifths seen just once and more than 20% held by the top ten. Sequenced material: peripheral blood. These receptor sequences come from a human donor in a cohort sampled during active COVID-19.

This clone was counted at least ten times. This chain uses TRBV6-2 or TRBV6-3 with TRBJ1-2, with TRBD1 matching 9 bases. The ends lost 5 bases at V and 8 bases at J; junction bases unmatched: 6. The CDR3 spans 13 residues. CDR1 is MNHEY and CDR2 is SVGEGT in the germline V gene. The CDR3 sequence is CASSPTGGGGYTF. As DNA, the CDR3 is TGTGCCAGCAGTCCCACAGGGGGCGGAGGCTACACCTTC.

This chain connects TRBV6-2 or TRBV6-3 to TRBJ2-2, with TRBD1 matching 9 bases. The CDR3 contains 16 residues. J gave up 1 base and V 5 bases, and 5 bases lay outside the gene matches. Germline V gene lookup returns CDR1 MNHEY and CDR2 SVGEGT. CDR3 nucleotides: TGTGCCAGCAGTGGGCCGGGACAGGGGAACACCGGGGAGCTGTTTTTT. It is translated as CASSGPGQGNTGELFF.

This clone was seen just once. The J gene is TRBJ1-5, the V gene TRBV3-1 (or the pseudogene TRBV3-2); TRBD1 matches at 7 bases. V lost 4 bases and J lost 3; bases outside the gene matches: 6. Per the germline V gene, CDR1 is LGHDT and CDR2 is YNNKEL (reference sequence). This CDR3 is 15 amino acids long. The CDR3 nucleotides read TGTGCCAGCAGCCCCACCGGGACAGACAATCAGCCCCAGCATTTT. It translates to CASSPTGTDNQPQHF.

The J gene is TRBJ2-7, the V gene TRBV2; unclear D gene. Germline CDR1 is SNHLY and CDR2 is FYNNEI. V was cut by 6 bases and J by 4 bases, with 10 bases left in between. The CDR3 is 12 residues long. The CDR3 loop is CASSRTEYEQYF. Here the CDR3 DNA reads TGTGCCAGCAGCAGAACAGAATACGAGCAGTACTTC.

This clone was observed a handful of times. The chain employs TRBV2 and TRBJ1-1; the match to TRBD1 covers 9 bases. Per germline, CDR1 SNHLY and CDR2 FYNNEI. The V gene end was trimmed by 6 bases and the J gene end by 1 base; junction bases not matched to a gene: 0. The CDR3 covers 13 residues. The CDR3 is CASRDRGNTEAFF. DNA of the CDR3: TGTGCCAGCAGGGACAGGGGGAACACTGAAGCTTTCTTT.

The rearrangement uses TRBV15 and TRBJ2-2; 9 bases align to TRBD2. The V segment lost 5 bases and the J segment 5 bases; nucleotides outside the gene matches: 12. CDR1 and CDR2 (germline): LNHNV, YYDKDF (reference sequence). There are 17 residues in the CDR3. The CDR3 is CATSPDGAGGRTGELFF. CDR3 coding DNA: TGTGCCACCAGCCCGGACGGAGCGGGAGGTCGAACCGGGGAGCTGTTTTTT.

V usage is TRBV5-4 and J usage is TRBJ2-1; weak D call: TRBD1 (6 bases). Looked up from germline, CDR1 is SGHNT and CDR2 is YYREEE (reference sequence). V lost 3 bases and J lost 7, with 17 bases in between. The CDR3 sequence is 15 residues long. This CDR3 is CASSSKQGPGNEQFF. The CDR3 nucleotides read TGTGCCAGCAGCTCTAAACAGGGTCCGGGGAATGAGCAGTTCTTC.

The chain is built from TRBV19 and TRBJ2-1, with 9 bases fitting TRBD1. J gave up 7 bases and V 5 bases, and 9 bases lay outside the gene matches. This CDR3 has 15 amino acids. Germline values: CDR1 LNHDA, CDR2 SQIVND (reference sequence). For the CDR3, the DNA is TGTGCCAGTAGTGCCCTAGGGACAGGGTCGAATGAGCAGTTCTTC. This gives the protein CASSALGTGSNEQFF.

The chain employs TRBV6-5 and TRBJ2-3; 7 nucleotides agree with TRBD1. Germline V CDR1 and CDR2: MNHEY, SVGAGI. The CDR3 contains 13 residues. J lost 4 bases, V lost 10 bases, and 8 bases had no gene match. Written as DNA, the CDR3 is TGTGCCACCCGACAGGGCCCGGCAGATACGCAGTATTTT. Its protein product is CATRQGPADTQYF.

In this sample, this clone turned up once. The CDR3 DNA sequence: TGTGCCAGTAGCGCCGGGGTAAGCACAGATACGCAGTATTTT. Its translation: CASSAGVSTDTQYF. The chain has TRBV19 and TRBJ2-3, with TRBD2 as a possible D gene (5 bases). The V gene's germline CDR1 is LNHDA and CDR2 SQIVND (reference sequence). The V gene lost 6 bases and the J gene lost 0 bases, with 10 bases spanning the gap. The CDR3 length is 14 residues.

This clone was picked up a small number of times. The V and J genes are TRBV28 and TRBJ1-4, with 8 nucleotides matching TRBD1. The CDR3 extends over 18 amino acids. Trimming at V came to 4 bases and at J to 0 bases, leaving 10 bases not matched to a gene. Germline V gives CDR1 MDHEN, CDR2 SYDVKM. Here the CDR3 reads CASSSNRDRQPTNEKLFF. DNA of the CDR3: TGTGCCAGCAGTTCTAACCGGGACAGGCAACCAACTAATGAAAAACTGTTTTTT. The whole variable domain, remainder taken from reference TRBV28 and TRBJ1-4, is DVKVTQSSRYLVKRTGEKVFLECVQDMDHENMFWYRQDPGLGLRLIYFSYDVKMKEKGDIPEGYSVSREKKERFSLILESASTNQTSMYLCASSSNRDRQPTNEKLFFGSGTQLSVL.

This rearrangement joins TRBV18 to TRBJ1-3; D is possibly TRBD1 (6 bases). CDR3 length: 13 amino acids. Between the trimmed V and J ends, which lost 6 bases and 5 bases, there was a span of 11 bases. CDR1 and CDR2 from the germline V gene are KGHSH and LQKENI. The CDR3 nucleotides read TGTGCCAGCTCGGCACAGGGTAGAAACACCATATATTTT. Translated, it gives CASSAQGRNTIYF.

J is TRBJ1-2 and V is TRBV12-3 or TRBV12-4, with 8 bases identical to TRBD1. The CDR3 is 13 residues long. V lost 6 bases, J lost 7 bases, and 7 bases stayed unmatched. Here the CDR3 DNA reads TGTGCCAGCAGCTTCGACAGGGGCCGTGGCTACACCTTC. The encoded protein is CASSFDRGRGYTF.

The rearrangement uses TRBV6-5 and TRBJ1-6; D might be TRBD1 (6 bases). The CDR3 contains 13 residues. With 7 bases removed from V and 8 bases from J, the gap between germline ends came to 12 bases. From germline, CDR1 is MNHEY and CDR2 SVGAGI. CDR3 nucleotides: TGTGCCAGCACTTCAGGGGCGGATTCACCCCTCCACTTT. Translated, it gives CASTSGADSPLHF.

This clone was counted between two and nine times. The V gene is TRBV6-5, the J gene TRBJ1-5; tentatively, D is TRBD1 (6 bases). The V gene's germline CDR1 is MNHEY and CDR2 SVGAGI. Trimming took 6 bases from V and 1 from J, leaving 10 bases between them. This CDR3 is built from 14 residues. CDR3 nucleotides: TGTGCCAGCAGGGGGGCGGTGAGCAATCAGCCCCAGCATTTT. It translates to CASRGAVSNQPQHF.

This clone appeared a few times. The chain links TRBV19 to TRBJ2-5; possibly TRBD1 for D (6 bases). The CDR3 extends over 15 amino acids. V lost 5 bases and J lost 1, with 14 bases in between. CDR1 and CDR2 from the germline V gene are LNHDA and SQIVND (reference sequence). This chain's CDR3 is CASSPHRALQETQYF. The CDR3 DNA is TGTGCCAGTAGTCCCCACAGGGCCCTCCAAGAGACCCAGTACTTC.

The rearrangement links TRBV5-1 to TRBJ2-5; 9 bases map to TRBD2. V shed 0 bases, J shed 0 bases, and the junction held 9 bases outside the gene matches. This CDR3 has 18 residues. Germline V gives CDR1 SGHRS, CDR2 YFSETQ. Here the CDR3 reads CASSLGLAGVPNQETQYF. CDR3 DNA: TGCGCCAGCAGCTTGGGGTTAGCGGGAGTCCCAAACCAAGAGACCCAGTACTTC.

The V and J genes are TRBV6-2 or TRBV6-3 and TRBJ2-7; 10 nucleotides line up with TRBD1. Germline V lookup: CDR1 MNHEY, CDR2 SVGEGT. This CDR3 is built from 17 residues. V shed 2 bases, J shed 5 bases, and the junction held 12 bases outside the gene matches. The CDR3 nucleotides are TGTGCCAGCAGTTACGCCGCTCCGGGACAGGGGTTGCACGAGCAGTACTTC. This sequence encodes CASSYAAPGQGLHEQYF.

The CDR3 nucleotides read TGTGCCAGCAGTATGTCCAGCGGTGCCACAGATACGCAGTATTTT. This codes for CASSMSSGATDTQYF. The chain employs TRBV25-1 and TRBJ2-3; D perhaps matches TRBD2 (5 bases). CDR3 length: 15 amino acids. Germline CDR1 reads MGHDK; CDR2 reads SYGVNS. V gave up 5 bases and J gave up 2 bases, with 14 bases separating them.

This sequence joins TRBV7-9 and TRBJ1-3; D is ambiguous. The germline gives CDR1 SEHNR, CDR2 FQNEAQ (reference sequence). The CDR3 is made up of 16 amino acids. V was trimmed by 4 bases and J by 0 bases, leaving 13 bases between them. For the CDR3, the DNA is TGTGCCAGCAGCTCAACCTGGACTAGCTCTGGAAACACCATATATTTT. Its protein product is CASSSTWTSSGNTIYF. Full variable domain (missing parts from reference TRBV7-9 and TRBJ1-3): DTGVSQNPRHKITKRGQNVTFRCDPISEHNRLYWYRQTLGQGPEFLTYFQNEAQLEKSRLLSDRFSAERPKGSFSTLEIQRTEQGDSAMYLCASSSTWTSSGNTIYFGEGSWLTVV.

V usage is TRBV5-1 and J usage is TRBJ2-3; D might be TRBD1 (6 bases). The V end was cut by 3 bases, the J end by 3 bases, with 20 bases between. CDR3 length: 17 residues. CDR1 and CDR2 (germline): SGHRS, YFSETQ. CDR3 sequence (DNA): TGCGCCAGCAGCTGGTCGGACAGTGGGTTGAGTACAGATACGCAGTATTTT. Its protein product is CASSWSDSGLSTDTQYF.

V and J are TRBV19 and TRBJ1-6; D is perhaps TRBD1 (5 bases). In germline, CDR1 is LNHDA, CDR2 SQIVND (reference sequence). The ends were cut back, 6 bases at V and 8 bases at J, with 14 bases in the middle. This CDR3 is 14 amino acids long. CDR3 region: CASRSGGSDSPLHF. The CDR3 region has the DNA TGTGCCAGTAGGTCGGGGGGTTCGGATTCACCCCTCCACTTT.